Listed below are T cell receptor beta chains from one sample, sequenced in a study of OX40 agonist ivuxolimab in advanced cancers. Clones were sequenced by immunoSEQ multiplex PCR, and TCRdb holds only the in-frame ones, with some missing. Counted here are some 86,000 clones, about 90% occurring once; the ten biggest clones make up roughly 7.4%. Sequenced here: CD4+ or CD8+ T cells sorted from blood, sampled in a trial of the OX40 agonist ivuxolimab. The origin of the receptors is an adult with an advanced solid tumor such as melanoma, head and neck, liver or kidney cancer. The conserved cysteine and the conserved F or W are not part of the CDR3 here. The order of the fields is clone size, V gene, CDR3 protein. A row's size may be missing; if present it is once, few, many or a size class.

size: NA
V: TRBV4-2
CDR3: ASSQVGSTDTQY

size: NA
V: TRBV2
CDR3: ASSARMIAKNIQY

size: NA
V: TRBV15
CDR3: ATILSGGAYNEQF

size: NA
V: TRBV19
CDR3: ASSIGGGLAYEQY

size: NA
V: TRBV10-3
CDR3: AISDSSFNEKLF

size: NA
V: TRBV5-6
CDR3: ASSLAGANIQY

size: NA
V: TRBV27
CDR3: ASTSLGGQDTEAF

size: NA
V: TRBV19
CDR3: ASSKGGDSYEQY

size: NA
V: TRBV28
CDR3: ASSLLAYEQY

size: NA
V: TRBV6-6
CDR3: ASSYLGNTEAF

size: many
V: TRBV6-6
CDR3: ASSGLAGEASRPQH

size: NA
V: TRBV9
CDR3: ASSVDQTSRETQY

size: NA
V: TRBV11-2
CDR3: ASSTQTSGSNEQF

size: once
V: TRBV19
CDR3: ASSISGIPGQGSAQY

size: NA
V: TRBV7-8
CDR3: ASSLARGTGNTIY

size: NA
V: TRBV5-6
CDR3: ASSLGGKNTEAF

size: NA
V: TRBV19
CDR3: ASSIGGRGLSTEAF

size: NA
V: TRBV6-5
CDR3: ASSSYTATGELF

size: NA
V: TRBV5-4
CDR3: ASSLRQGIYYGYT

size: NA
V: TRBV6-6
CDR3: ASRPGAKYEQY

size: NA
V: TRBV9
CDR3: ASSVVTGGHNEQF

size: NA
V: TRBV6-5
CDR3: ASKGPATQY

size: NA
V: TRBV28
CDR3: ASRSGPLTYEQY

size: once
V: TRBV20-1
CDR3: SAIEEGTQY

size: NA
V: TRBV28
CDR3: ASRNQRSGTAYNEQF

size: NA
V: TRBV30
CDR3: AWGQGVTNTDTQY

size: NA
V: TRBV20-1
CDR3: SANHRDTQY

size: few
V: TRBV15
CDR3: ATSRDWGAEQY

size: NA
V: TRBV2
CDR3: ASSSTFGTSYEQY

size: NA
V: TRBV7-7
CDR3: ASSQSQAGGPHTQY

size: NA
V: TRBV18
CDR3: ASSPTGGAMLSGELF

size: NA
V: TRBV5-4
CDR3: ASSLIGRPPTDTQY

size: NA
V: TRBV7-8
CDR3: ASSFRGRVNTGELF

size: NA
V: TRBV4-1
CDR3: ASSHANERTSGNYEQY

size: NA
V: TRBV2
CDR3: ASSGASGTNEQY

size: once
V: TRBV30
CDR3: AWSAPPTYEQY

size: NA
V: TRBV19
CDR3: ASSMKPLIQY

size: NA
V: TRBV11-1
CDR3: ASSRIRGGTAHGEQF

size: NA
V: TRBV7-8
CDR3: ASSLVSGSYYGYT

size: NA
V: TRBV5-1
CDR3: ASSLVAGGSEQY

size: NA
V: TRBV5-4
CDR3: ASRGGSQEKLF

size: NA
V: TRBV7-3
CDR3: ASSLGGSADTQY

size: NA
V: TRBV30
CDR3: AWSYFLDRLSNQPQH

size: NA
V: TRBV18
CDR3: ASSPGGQSNEKLF

size: NA
V: TRBV10-3
CDR3: AISTGQEETQY

size: NA
V: TRBV30
CDR3: AWERESGANVLT

size: NA
V: TRBV7-9
CDR3: ASSPGPREQY

size: NA
V: TRBV19
CDR3: ASSRGVGDEAF

size: NA
V: TRBV29-1
CDR3: SVVLAGVVNEQF

size: NA
V: TRBV6-5
CDR3: ASGSRAGGYT

size: NA
V: TRBV11-2
CDR3: ASSPRGGETQY

size: NA
V: TRBV18
CDR3: ASSPPMSTDTQY

size: NA
V: TRBV30
CDR3: ACRTERFTGEAF

size: once
V: TRBV5-1
CDR3: ASTEGSSGRYEQY

size: NA
V: TRBV7-9
CDR3: ASRFTGNAGGELF

size: NA
V: TRBV5-4
CDR3: ASSLGGLGLYEQY

size: NA
V: TRBV28
CDR3: ASRGRIEAF

size: NA
V: TRBV5-1
CDR3: ASSPDGRTSNEQF

size: NA
V: TRBV28
CDR3: ASSLPRVRSYEQY